The clone carrying this T cell receptor beta chain was counted only a few times. This CDR3 comprises 16 residues. Germline V lookup: CDR1 SEHNR, CDR2 FQNEAQ (reference sequence). V lost 4 bases to trimming and J lost 9 bases; unmatched junction nucleotides: 12. The record originates from a study of T-cell reconstitution after alpha-beta-depleted transplantation in children. During its preparation, the TCRbeta library received unique molecular identifiers. TCRdb re-derived calls from the PCR reads in MiXCR, one entry per CDR3 protein. The sample yields 500,000 or so distinct CDR3 sequences, less than 35% seen once.

Here the sequenced sample was PBMCs from the stem cell graft donor, taken from the stem cell graft. This TCR derives from a human donor who donated a stem cell graft to a child with aplastic anemia. The rearrangement links TRBV7-9 to TRBJ1-6; 7 nucleotides agree with TRBD1. In nucleotides, the CDR3 is TGTGCCAGCAGCTCGGAAAGGGGGCTGTTTAGTTCACCCCTCCACTTT. Protein: CASSSERGLFSSPLHF.